The present T cell receptor beta chain was sequenced within a study of T cells in Graves' hyperthyroidism and ophthalmopathy. The CDR3 length is 14 residues. The germline V and J ends were trimmed by 3 bases and 1 base, with 9 bases remaining between them. Germline values: CDR1 SNHLY, CDR2 FYNNEI. Many counts were recorded for this clonotype. Its specificity is unknown. Amplification of TCR beta CDR3 regions used RNA as the template. The TCR CDR3 first-round RT-PCR relied on the HTBI primer set. TCRdb fed the multiplex PCR reads into MiXCR, producing one record per CDR3 protein. The table lists 360,000 or so distinct CDR3 sequences, approximately 18% of them singletons. Points from the study as a whole: Ophthalmopathy was model-predicted a median approximately 6.9 months pre-onset.

Sequences were obtained from blood. The TCR was taken from a woman in her 40s with Graves' ophthalmopathy. The chain combines TRBV2 with TRBJ2-5; D gene ambiguous. The CDR3 here is CASSDRRTQETQYF. CDR3 coding DNA: TGTGCCAGCAGTGATCGACGGACCCAAGAGACCCAGTACTTC.